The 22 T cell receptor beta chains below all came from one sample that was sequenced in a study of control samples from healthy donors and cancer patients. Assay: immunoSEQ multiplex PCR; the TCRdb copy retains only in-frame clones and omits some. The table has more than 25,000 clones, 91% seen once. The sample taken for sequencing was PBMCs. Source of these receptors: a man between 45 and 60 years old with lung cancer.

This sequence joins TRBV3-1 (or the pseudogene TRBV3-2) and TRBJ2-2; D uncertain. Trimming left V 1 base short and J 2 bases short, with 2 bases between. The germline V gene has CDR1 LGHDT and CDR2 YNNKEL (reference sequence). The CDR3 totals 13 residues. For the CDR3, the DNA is TGTGCCAGCAGCCAAGTTAACACCGGGGAGCTGTTTTTT. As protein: CASSQVNTGELFF.

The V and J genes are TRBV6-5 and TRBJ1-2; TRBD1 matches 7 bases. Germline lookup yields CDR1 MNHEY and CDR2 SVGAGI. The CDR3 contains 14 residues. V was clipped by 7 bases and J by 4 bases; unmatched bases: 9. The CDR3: CASMGRQGSYGYTF. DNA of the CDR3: TGTGCCAGCATGGGGAGACAGGGAAGCTATGGCTACACCTTC.

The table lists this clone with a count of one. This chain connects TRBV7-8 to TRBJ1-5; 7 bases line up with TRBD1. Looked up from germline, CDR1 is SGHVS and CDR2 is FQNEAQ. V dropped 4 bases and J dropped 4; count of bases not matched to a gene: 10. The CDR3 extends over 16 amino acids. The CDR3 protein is CASSSSPQGRNQPQHF. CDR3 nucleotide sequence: TGTGCCAGCAGCTCAAGTCCACAGGGGCGGAATCAGCCCCAGCATTTT.

CDR3 amino acids: CASSLGQGAFNEQFF. In DNA, the CDR3 is TGCGCCAGCAGCTTGGGACAGGGGGCATTCAATGAGCAGTTCTTC. The rearrangement uses TRBV5-1 and TRBJ2-1; TRBD1 agrees at 10 bases. This CDR3 comprises 15 residues. J was trimmed by 6 bases and V by 0 bases; bases with no gene match: 3. Germline V CDR1 and CDR2: SGHRS, YFSETQ.

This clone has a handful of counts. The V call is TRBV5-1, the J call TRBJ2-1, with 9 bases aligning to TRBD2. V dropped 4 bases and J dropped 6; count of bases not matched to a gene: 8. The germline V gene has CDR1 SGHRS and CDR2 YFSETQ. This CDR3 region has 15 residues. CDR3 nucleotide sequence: TGCGCCAGCAGCCCCCCGGGACTAGCCTCCAATGAGCAGTTCTTC. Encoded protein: CASSPPGLASNEQFF.

The CDR3 loop reads CASRKAGSSPLHF. DNA for the CDR3: TGTGCCAGCAGAAAGGCGGGAAGTTCACCCCTCCACTTT. V is TRBV6-5 and J is TRBJ1-6, with no clear D. In germline, CDR1 is MNHEY, CDR2 SVGAGI. The CDR3 is 13 amino acids. Trimming cost V 6 bases and J 9 bases, with 12 bases left between them.

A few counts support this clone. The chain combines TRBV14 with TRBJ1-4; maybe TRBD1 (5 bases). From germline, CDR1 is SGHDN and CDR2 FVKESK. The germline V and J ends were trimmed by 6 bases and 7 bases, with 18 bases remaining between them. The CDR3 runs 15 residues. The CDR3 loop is CASSRTGARGEKLFF. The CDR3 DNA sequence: TGTGCCAGCAGTCGCACCGGGGCGCGGGGTGAAAAACTGTTTTTT. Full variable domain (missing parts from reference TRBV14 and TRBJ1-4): EAGVTQFPSHSVIEKGQTVTLRCDPISGHDNLYWYRRVMGKEIKFLLHFVKESKQDESGMPNNRFLAERTGGTYSTLKVQPAELEDSGVYFCASSRTGARGEKLFFGSGTQLSVL.

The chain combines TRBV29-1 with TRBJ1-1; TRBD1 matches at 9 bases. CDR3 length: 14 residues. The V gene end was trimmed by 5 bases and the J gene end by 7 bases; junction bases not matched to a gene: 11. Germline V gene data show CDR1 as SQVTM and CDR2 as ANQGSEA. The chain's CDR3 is CSVLMSGTGNEAFF. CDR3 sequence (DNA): TGCAGCGTTCTTATGTCTGGGACAGGGAATGAAGCTTTCTTT.

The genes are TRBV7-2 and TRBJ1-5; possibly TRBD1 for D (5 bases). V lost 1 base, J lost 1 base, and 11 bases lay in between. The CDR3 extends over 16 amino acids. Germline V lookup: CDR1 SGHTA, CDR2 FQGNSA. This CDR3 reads CASSLGAGLSNQPQHF. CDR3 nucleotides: TGTGCCAGCAGCTTAGGAGCAGGGCTCAGCAATCAGCCCCAGCATTTT.

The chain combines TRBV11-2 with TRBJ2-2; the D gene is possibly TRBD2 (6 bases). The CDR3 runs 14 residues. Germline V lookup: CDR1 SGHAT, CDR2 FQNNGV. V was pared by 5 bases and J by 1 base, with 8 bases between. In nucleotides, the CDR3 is TGTGCCAGCAGCCTGGGACTGAACACCGGGGAGCTGTTTTTT. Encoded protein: CASSLGLNTGELFF.

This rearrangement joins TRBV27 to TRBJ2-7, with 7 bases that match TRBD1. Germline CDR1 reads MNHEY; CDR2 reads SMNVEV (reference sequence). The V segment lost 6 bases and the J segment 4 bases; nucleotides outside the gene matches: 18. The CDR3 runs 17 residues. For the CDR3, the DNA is TGTGCCAGCAGGCCGGCCCCCGGGACAGCAATTGAATACGAGCAGTACTTC. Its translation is CASRPAPGTAIEYEQYF.

Here the CDR3 DNA reads TGTGCCAGCAGTGATACGGGGGATCAGCCCCAGCATTTT. Its protein product is CASSDTGDQPQHF. The chain uses TRBV28 and TRBJ1-5, with a possible D match to TRBD1 (5 bases). The CDR3 is 13 amino acids. Germline lookup yields CDR1 MDHEN and CDR2 SYDVKM. V was clipped by 5 bases and J by 5 bases, with 10 bases between them. Complete variable domain (other parts from reference TRBV28 and TRBJ1-5): DVKVTQSSRYLVKRTGEKVFLECVQDMDHENMFWYRQDPGLGLRLIYFSYDVKMKEKGDIPEGYSVSREKKERFSLILESASTNQTSMYLCASSDTGDQPQHFGDGTRLSIL.

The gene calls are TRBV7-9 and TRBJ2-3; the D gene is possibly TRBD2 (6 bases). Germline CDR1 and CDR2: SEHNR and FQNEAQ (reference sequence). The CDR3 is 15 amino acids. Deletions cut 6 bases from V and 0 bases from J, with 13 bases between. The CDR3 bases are TGTGCCAGCAGTATCGGGGGAGTGAGCACAGATACGCAGTATTTT. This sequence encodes CASSIGGVSTDTQYF. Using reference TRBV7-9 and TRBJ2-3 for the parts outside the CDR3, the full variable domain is DTGVSQNPRHKITKRGQNVTFRCDPISEHNRLYWYRQTLGQGPEFLTYFQNEAQLEKSRLLSDRFSAERPKGSFSTLEIQRTEQGDSAMYLCASSIGGVSTDTQYFGPGTRLTVL.

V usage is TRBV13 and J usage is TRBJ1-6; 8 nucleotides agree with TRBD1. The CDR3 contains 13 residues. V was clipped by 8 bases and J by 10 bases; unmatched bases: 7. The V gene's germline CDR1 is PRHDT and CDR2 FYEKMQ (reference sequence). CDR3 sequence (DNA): TGTGCCAGCCTTAGTCAGGGGGCCTCACCCCTCCACTTT. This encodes CASLSQGASPLHF.

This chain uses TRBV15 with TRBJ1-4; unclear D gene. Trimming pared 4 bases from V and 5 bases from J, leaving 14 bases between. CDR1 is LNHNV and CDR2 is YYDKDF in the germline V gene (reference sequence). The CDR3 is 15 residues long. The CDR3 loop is CATSTAPGHNEKLFF. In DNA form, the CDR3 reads TGTGCCACCAGCACCGCCCCGGGCCACAATGAAAAACTGTTTTTT.

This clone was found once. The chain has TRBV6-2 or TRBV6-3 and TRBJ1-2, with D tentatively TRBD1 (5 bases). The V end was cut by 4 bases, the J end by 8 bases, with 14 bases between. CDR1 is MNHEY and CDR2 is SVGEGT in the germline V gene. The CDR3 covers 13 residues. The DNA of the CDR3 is TGTGCCAGCAGTTCCCCGGCGCCAGGGGGCTACACCTTC. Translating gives CASSSPAPGGYTF.

In DNA, the CDR3 is TGTGCCAGCAGCTTAGTAATAGGGGCAGGGAATCAGCCCCAGCATTTT. Its protein is CASSLVIGAGNQPQHF. The V call is TRBV7-2, the J call TRBJ1-5; D perhaps matches TRBD1 (5 bases). V was shortened by 1 base and J by 4 bases, with 14 bases between the two germline ends. Germline loops: CDR1 SGHTA, CDR2 FQGNSA. This CDR3 is 16 amino acids long.

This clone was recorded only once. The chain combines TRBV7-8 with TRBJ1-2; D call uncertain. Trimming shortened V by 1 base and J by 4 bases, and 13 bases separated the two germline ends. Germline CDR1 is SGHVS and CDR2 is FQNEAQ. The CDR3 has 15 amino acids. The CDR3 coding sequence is TGTGCCAGCAGCTTAGACGGTGCGACAACCTATGGCTACACCTTC. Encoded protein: CASSLDGATTYGYTF.

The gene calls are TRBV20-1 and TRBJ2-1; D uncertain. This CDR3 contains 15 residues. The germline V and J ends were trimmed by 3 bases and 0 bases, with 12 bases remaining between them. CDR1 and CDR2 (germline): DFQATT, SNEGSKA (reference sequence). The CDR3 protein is CSASDAVSSYNEQFF. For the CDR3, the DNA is TGCAGTGCTAGTGACGCGGTGAGCTCCTACAATGAGCAGTTCTTC.

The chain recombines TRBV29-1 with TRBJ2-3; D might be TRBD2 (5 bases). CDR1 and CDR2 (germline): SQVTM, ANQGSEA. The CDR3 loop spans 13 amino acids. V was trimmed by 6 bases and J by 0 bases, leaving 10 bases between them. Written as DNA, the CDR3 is TGCAGCGTCGACTATTTAAGCACAGATACGCAGTATTTT. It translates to CSVDYLSTDTQYF.

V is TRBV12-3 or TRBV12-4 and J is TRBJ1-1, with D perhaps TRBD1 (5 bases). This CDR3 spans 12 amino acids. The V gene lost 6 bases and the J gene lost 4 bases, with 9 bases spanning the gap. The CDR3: CASSGTTTEAFF. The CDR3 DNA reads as TGTGCCAGCAGCGGGACTACCACTGAAGCTTTCTTT.

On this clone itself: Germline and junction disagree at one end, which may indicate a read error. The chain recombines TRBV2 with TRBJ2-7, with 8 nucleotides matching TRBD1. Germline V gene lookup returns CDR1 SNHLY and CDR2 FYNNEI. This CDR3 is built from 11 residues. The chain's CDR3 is CASSYQTGENF. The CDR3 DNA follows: TGTGCCAGCAGTTACCAGACAGGGGAGAACTTC.